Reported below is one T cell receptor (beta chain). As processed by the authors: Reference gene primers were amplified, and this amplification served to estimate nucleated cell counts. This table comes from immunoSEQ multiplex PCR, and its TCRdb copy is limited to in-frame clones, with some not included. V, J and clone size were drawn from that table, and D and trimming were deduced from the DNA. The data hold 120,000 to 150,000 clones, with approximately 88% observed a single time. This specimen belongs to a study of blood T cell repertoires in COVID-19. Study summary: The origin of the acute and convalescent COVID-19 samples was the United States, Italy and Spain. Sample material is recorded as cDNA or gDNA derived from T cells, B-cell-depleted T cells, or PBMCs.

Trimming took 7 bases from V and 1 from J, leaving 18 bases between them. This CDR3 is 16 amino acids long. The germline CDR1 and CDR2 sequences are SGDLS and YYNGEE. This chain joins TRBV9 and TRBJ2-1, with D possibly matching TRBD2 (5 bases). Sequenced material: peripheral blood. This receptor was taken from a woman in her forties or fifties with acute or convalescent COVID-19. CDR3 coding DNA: TGTGCCAGCTCCCCCCCACGGGGTGGTTCCTACAATGAGCAGTTCTTC. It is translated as CASSPPRGGSYNEQFF.